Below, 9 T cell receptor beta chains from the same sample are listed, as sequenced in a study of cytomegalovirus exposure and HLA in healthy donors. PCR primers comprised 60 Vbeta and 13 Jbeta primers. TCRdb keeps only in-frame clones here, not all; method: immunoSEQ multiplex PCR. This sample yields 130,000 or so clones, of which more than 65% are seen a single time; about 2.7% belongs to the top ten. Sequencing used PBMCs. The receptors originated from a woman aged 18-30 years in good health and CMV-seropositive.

The CDR3 DNA follows: TGTGCCAGCAGCCCCACTACATCTAGCACAGATACGCAGTATTTT. Protein sequence: CASSPTTSSTDTQYF. This sequence joins TRBV14 and TRBJ2-3, with unresolved D. V was shortened by 4 bases and J by 0 bases, with 11 bases between the two germline ends. The CDR3 runs to 15 residues. Germline V lookup: CDR1 SGHDN, CDR2 FVKESK.

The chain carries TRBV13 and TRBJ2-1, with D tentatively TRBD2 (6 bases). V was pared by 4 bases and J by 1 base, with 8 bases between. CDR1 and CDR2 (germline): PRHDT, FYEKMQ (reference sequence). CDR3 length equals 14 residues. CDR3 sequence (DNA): TGTGCCAGCAGCTCCCGGGGGTCCTACAATGAGCAGTTCTTC. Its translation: CASSSRGSYNEQFF.

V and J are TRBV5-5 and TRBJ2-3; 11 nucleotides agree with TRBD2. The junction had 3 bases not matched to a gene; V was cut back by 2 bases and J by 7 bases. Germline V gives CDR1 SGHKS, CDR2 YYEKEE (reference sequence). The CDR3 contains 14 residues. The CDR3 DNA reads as TGTGCCAGCAGCTTTAGCGGGGGGGGAAATACGCAGTATTTT. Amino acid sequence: CASSFSGGGNTQYF.

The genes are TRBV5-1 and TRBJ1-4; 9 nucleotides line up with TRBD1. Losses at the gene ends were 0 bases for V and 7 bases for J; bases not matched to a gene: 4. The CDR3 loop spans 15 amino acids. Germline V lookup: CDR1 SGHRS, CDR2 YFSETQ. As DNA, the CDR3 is TGCGCCAGCAGCTTGGAACAGGGGGCTCGTGAAAAACTGTTTTTT. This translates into CASSLEQGAREKLFF.

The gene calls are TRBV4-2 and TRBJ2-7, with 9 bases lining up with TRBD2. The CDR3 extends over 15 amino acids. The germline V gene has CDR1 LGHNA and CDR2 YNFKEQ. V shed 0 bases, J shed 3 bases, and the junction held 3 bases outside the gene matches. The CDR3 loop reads CASSQEVSGGYEQYF. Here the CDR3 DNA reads TGTGCCAGCAGCCAAGAGGTTAGCGGGGGCTACGAGCAGTACTTC.

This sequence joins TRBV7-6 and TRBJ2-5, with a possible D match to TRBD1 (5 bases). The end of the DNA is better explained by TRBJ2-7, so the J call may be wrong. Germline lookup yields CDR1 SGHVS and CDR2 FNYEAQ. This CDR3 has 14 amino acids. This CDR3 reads CASSPPDRSYEQYF. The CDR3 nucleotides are TGTGCCAGCAGCCCCCCAGACAGATCCTACGAGCAGTACTTC.

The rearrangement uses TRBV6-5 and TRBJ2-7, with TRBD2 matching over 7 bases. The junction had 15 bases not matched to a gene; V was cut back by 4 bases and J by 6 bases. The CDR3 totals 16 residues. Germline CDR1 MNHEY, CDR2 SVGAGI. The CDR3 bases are TGTGCCAGCAGTTTTTCGGTAGTCAGCGGGGACTCCGAGCAGTACTTC. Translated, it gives CASSFSVVSGDSEQYF.

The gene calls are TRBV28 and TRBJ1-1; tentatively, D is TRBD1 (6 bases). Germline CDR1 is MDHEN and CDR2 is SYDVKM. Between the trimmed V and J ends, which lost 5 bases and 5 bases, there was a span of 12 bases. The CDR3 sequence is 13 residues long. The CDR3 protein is CASSEGVGTEAFF. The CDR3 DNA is TGTGCCAGCAGTGAGGGGGTAGGGACTGAAGCTTTCTTT. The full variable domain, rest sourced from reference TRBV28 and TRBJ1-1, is DVKVTQSSRYLVKRTGEKVFLECVQDMDHENMFWYRQDPGLGLRLIYFSYDVKMKEKGDIPEGYSVSREKKERFSLILESASTNQTSMYLCASSEGVGTEAFFGQGTRLTVV.

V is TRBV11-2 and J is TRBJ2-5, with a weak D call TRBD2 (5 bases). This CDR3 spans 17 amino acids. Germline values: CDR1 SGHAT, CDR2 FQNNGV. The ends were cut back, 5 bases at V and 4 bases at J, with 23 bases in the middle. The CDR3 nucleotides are TGTGCCAGCAGCGACAACCTGTATAGCGTCCCCCCAGAGACCCAGTACTTC. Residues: CASSDNLYSVPPETQYF.